This T cell receptor beta chain is drawn from a study of blood T cells in healthy people across ages (dated by TCRdb to the mid-2010s). Background on the whole study: In model experiments, template switching captured about one uniquely barcoded TCR beta cDNA molecule for every two T cells. To track age-related changes in TCR beta repertoire diversity, the study relied on deep sequencing normalized with unique cDNA molecular identifiers. Four age groups were formed from the donors: young (average roughly 16 years), middle-aged (around 39), aged (about 68) and long-lived (about 75). To avoid experimental bias, donors of different ages were distributed randomly across sequencing lanes. For two donors (one aged 18 to 30 and one aged 80 or older), the study analyzed two additional independent replicas of 1 million unique cDNA reads from the same blood draw. Overall results and qualifications from the work: Estimates of total diversity based on one million sequenced T cells were considered lower bounds and underestimates. Because the CMV infection status of the donors was unknown, age-related changes in expanded clonotypes may potentially have been confounded. The long-lived group showed more naive CD4+ T cells, fewer expanded clones and increased TCR diversity than the aged group, suggesting age selection. A strong correlation was found between observed TCR beta diversity and the percentage of naive T cells measured by flow cytometry. As age increased, observed TCR beta diversity per million T cells dropped in a roughly linear way, and a significant reduction was already evident by age about 36. Because profiling used bulk unsorted PBMCs, naive and antigen-experienced compartments could not be compared conclusively.

Germline trimming: 4 bases from V, 0 bases from J; junction bases outside gene matches: 2. In the germline V gene, CDR1 corresponds to ENHRY and CDR2 to SYGVKD. The CDR3 goes from the cysteine to the phenylalanine over 14 residues. Only CDR3 DNA remains: 42 bases, in frame from the first base. Donors were 35 to 40 systemically healthy Caucasian individuals from Russia aged roughly 6 to 90 years. Roughly 9.5 milliliters of peripheral blood were drawn from each donor into EDTA-treated Vacutainer tubes. Ficoll-Paque density-gradient centrifugation was used to isolate PBMCs, with at least 6 million per sample. Total RNA, at least 6 micrograms per sample, was extracted from PBMCs with Trizol reagent. Naive CD45RAhigh/CD27high T cell percentages were measured by flow cytometry on a PBMC aliquot from every donor. The method behind the library was 5' RACE. The second PCR ran for about 7 to 11 cycles and used a J-beta primer mix along with a sample-barcoded 5' primer. A template-switch 5' adaptor carrying 12 random nucleotides introduced a unique molecular identifier onto each TCR beta cDNA molecule. Each sample yielded at least 3 million CDR3-containing paired-end reads. The Mint cDNA synthesis kit, primed by a TRBC-specific oligonucleotide, was used to synthesize first-strand cDNA from all RNA. Following uracil-DNA glycosylase treatment, all cDNA underwent a first 18-cycle PCR with the universal primers M1SS and BC2_uni_R. Concerning the study's data processing: For normalization, 1 million high-quality reads were randomly selected from each sample, with every read carrying a distinct molecular identifier. Instead of being binned into consensus sequences, reads with shared molecular identifiers were discarded. CDR3 identification, clonotype clustering and error correction used MiTCR with a Q25 quality threshold and the strictest error-elimination algorithm. A nonparametric unseen species model with Euler transformation was used to estimate lower-bound total TCR beta diversity. TCRdb reran the public reads through fastp at Q25 and MiXCR, keeping productive beta chains. All rows with the same CDR3 protein become a single entry with the most common DNA and genes. The V and J calls come from TCRdb's annotation, not from the publication. Present in this sample are over 1,500,000 distinct CDR3 sequences, about 39% of which were seen just once. The ten biggest clones cover roughly 23% of the sample.

This clonotype was recorded a few times. No cognate antigen has been identified for it. No much larger clone is present one base from it, and per-base qualities are unavailable. The source material was blood. The chain is made from TRBV10-3 and TRBJ1-1; TRBD1 agrees with 7 junctional bases. The source of this sequence is a human donor in good health. The DNA sequence is as follows: TGTGCCATCAGTGGGGGGACAGTGAACACTGAAGCTTTCTTT. Its translation is CAISGGTVNTEAFF.